This TCR beta chain was sequenced in a study of identical twins. With no exceptions, donors were healthy Caucasians. General study points: Monozygotic twin pairs showed more out-of-frame TCR alpha sharing than models estimated. For cord blood, abundant beta clonotypes had fewer insertions, unlike memory repertoires, which showed none.

This clonotype was recorded many times. Its target is not known. The germline gives CDR1 SQVTM, CDR2 ANQGSEA. This CDR3 has 14 residues. The V end lost 2 bases, the J end lost 4 bases, and 14 bases lay between the germline ends. TCRdb itself ran the 5' RACE reads through MiXCR, one entry per CDR3 protein. This table has roughly 630,000 distinct CDR3 sequences, 7.1% appearing once. These data were likewise used in another study, on yellow fever vaccine responses in identical twins. This second report adds: After vaccination, twins' T cell response reportedly seemed partly convergent, partly personalized.

The sample comprised PBMCs. The chain employs TRBV29-1 and TRBJ2-5; possible D gene TRBD2, 5 bases. The TCR comes from a woman aged 18-29 years in good health. CDR3 loop: CSVERQVEAETQYF. The CDR3 DNA reads TGCAGCGTTGAACGTCAGGTGGAGGCAGAGACCCAGTACTTC.